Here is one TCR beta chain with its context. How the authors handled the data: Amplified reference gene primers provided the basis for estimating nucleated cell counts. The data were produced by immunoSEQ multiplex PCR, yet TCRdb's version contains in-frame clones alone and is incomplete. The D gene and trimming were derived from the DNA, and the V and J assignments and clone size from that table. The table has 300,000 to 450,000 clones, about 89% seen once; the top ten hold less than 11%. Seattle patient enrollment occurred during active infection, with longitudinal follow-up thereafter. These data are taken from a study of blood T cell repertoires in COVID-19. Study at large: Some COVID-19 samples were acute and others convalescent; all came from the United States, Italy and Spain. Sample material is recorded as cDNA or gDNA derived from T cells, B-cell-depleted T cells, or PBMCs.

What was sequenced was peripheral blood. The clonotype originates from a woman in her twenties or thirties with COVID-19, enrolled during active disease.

Here the CDR3 reads CASSPGTGIRNYEQYF. CDR3 nucleotides: TGTGCCAGCAGTCCCGGGACAGGGATTAGAAACTACGAGCAGTACTTC. The chain employs TRBV28 and TRBJ2-7; TRBD1 agrees at 9 bases. Losses at the gene ends were 5 bases for V and 3 bases for J; bases not matched to a gene: 11. There are 16 residues in the CDR3. The germline V gene encodes CDR1 MDHEN and CDR2 SYDVKM.